One sample yielded the 21 T cell receptor beta chains listed below, sequenced in a study of early T cells in non-severe SARS-CoV-2 infection. Using its own MiXCR run on the 5' RACE reads, TCRdb lists one record per CDR3 protein. The top ten clones hold around 9.6% of a sample with 45,000 to 55,000 distinct CDR3 sequences, 11% of them seen once. Input material: whole blood. These receptors were taken from an adult who was a healthcare worker with PCR-confirmed SARS-CoV-2 infection or an uninfected control (not recorded which).

This chain connects TRBV7-8 to TRBJ1-1; D is possibly TRBD1 (5 bases). The CDR3 runs 15 residues. With 5 bases removed from V and 1 base from J, the gap between germline ends came to 14 bases. The germline V gene encodes CDR1 SGHVS and CDR2 FQNEAQ. The CDR3 DNA sequence: TGTGCCAGCAGCGCGCAACAGGTCGGGAACACTGAAGCTTTCTTT. Encoded protein: CASSAQQVGNTEAFF. The full variable domain, completed using reference TRBV7-8 and TRBJ1-1, is GAGVSQSPRYKVAKRGQDVALRCDPISGHVSLFWYQQALGQGPEFLTYFQNEAQLDKSGLPSDRFFAERPEGSVSTLKIQRTQQEDSAVYLCASSAQQVGNTEAFFGQGTRLTVV.

In this sample, this clonotype turned up many times. V and J are TRBV5-4 and TRBJ2-3; TRBD2 matches 11 bases. The V and J ends lost 4 bases and 4 bases, in that order; junction bases with no gene match: 2. The CDR3 totals 14 residues. Germline CDR1 and CDR2: SGHNT and YYREEE (reference sequence). The CDR3 loop is CASSGTSGPDTQYF. Written as DNA, the CDR3 is TGTGCCAGCAGCGGGACTAGCGGCCCAGATACGCAGTATTTT.

This clonotype was detected ten times or more. This chain links TRBV5-1 with TRBJ2-2, with D unresolved. V lost 0 bases and J 5 bases, leaving 8 bases between the germline ends. The CDR3 is 14 residues long. Germline V gives CDR1 SGHRS, CDR2 YFSETQ. CDR3 nucleotides: TGCGCCAGCAGCTTGGAAATGGCTACCGGGGAGCTGTTTTTT. It translates to CASSLEMATGELFF. The full variable domain, in which reference TRBV5-1 and TRBJ2-2 provide the parts outside the CDR3, is KAGVTQTPRYLIKTRGQQVTLSCSPISGHRSVSWYQQTPGQGLQFLFEYFSETQRNKGNFPGRFSGRQFSNSRSEMNVSTLELGDSALYLCASSLEMATGELFFGEGSRLTVL.

A single count supports this clonotype. The chain recombines TRBV29-1 with TRBJ1-4, with 7 bases fitting TRBD1. This CDR3 comprises 15 residues. The junction had 7 bases not matched to a gene; V was cut back by 6 bases and J by 0 bases. Germline CDR1 is SQVTM and CDR2 is ANQGSEA. The CDR3 DNA sequence: TGCAGCGTCCCCGGGACAGATTCAACTAATGAAAAACTGTTTTTT. Translated: CSVPGTDSTNEKLFF.

Ten or more counts support this clonotype. This chain joins TRBV10-2 and TRBJ2-5; 7 bases align to TRBD2. V gave up 8 bases and J gave up 3 bases; unmatched junction bases: 9. Looked up from germline, CDR1 is WSHSY and CDR2 is SAAADI. This CDR3 contains 14 residues. CDR3 amino acids: CASRTGTMEETQYF. The CDR3 bases are TGCGCCAGCCGAACCGGGACTATGGAAGAGACCCAGTACTTC.

The table lists this clonotype with a few counts. The CDR3 here is CASSYLLGKVEETQYF. CDR3 sequence (DNA): TGTGCCAGCAGCTACCTGTTGGGAAAGGTAGAAGAGACCCAGTACTTC. The J gene is TRBJ2-5, the V gene TRBV7-9; D remains ambiguous. CDR3 length equals 16 residues. V shed 4 bases and J shed 3 bases, with 18 bases lying between them. CDR1 and CDR2 from the germline V gene are SEHNR and FQNEAQ (reference sequence).

In this sample, this clonotype turned up a few times. The CDR3 sequence is CASSPGPGDTQYF. In DNA, the CDR3 is TGTGCCAGCAGCCCAGGTCCCGGAGATACGCAGTATTTT. V usage is TRBV3-1 and J usage is TRBJ2-3; the D is unclear. Germline loops: CDR1 LGHDT, CDR2 YNNKEL (reference sequence). The CDR3 sequence is 13 residues long. Trimming took off 4 bases at V and 5 bases at J, with 10 bases between the two ends.

This clonotype was seen a few times. The chain uses TRBV27 and TRBJ1-5; TRBD1 might be the D (6 bases). V dropped 9 bases and J dropped 4 bases, with 19 bases sitting between them. The CDR3 consists of 15 residues. In germline, CDR1 is MNHEY, CDR2 SMNVEV (reference sequence). In nucleotides, the CDR3 is TGTGCCAGTTCCGACGCGGGGGCAAGAAATCAGCCCCAGCATTTT. Its protein is CASSDAGARNQPQHF.

This clonotype was detected many times. The chain employs TRBV11-2 and TRBJ2-1; TRBD2 aligns across 8 bases. Trimming at V came to 1 base and at J to 12 bases, leaving 2 bases not matched to a gene. Germline CDR1 reads SGHAT; CDR2 reads FQNNGV. CDR3 length: 12 amino acids. The DNA for the CDR3 is TGTGCCAGCAGCTTAGTCGGACTAGCGCAGTTCTTC. Amino acid sequence: CASSLVGLAQFF.

The gene calls are TRBV14 and TRBJ2-1; no firm D call. Germline CDR1 and CDR2: SGHDN and FVKESK. This CDR3 is 13 amino acids long. The V gene lost 2 bases and the J gene lost 4 bases, with 6 bases spanning the gap. CDR3 nucleotides: TGTGCCAGCAGCCAATTAAAGTACAATGAGCAGTTCTTC. It is translated as CASSQLKYNEQFF. Supplemented by reference TRBV14 and TRBJ2-1, the full variable domain reads EAGVTQFPSHSVIEKGQTVTLRCDPISGHDNLYWYRRVMGKEIKFLLHFVKESKQDESGMPNNRFLAERTGGTYSTLKVQPAELEDSGVYFCASSQLKYNEQFFGPGTRLTVL.

This clonotype turned up a few times. V and J are TRBV7-3 and TRBJ2-3; D remains unclear. The CDR3 contains 14 residues. CDR1 SGHTA and CDR2 FQGTGA come from the germline V gene. Trimming stripped 2 bases from V and 2 bases from J, with 8 bases between. DNA of the CDR3: TGTGCCAGCAGCTTAGGGCAGCCCACAGATACGCAGTATTTT. This sequence encodes CASSLGQPTDTQYF.

The rearrangement uses TRBV28 and TRBJ1-2, with 7 bases that match TRBD1. V dropped 5 bases and J dropped 5; count of bases not matched to a gene: 5. CDR3 length equals 13 residues. CDR1 is MDHEN and CDR2 is SYDVKM in the germline V gene. CDR3 bases: TGTGCCAGCAGTGCGGGACAGTTTTATGGCTACACCTTC. Translating gives CASSAGQFYGYTF.

V is TRBV12-3 or TRBV12-4 and J is TRBJ2-7; no reliable D call. V lost 5 bases to trimming and J lost 3 bases, with 8 bases between them. The CDR3 sequence is 12 residues long. CDR3 in amino acids: CASSLLGYEQYF. CDR3 nucleotide sequence: TGTGCCAGCAGTCTCCTCGGCTACGAGCAGTACTTC.

The chain links TRBV18 to TRBJ1-2, with TRBD1 matching 8 bases. The CDR3 is 15 amino acids. Losses at the gene ends were 0 bases for V and 9 bases for J; bases not matched to a gene: 9. CDR1 is KGHSH, CDR2 LQKENI, per germline. The CDR3 region is CASSPPTGGPGSYTF. CDR3 DNA: TGTGCCAGCTCACCACCCACAGGGGGTCCGGGAAGCTACACCTTC.

This clonotype was seen more than once but under ten times. The V call is TRBV9, the J call TRBJ2-1, with D maybe TRBD2 (6 bases). The germline V and J ends were trimmed by 4 bases and 9 bases, with 14 bases remaining between them. This CDR3 is built from 13 residues. Looked up from germline, CDR1 is SGDLS and CDR2 is YYNGEE. The CDR3 here is CASSRGPGVEQFF. CDR3 bases: TGTGCCAGCAGCCGAGGCCCGGGGGTTGAGCAGTTCTTC.

The CDR3 DNA follows: TGCAGTGCTAGACGGCCGTCAGAACTGGTCTATGGCTACACCTTC. Protein product: CSARRPSELVYGYTF. The rearrangement uses TRBV20-1 and TRBJ1-2; unclear D gene. The V end lost 2 bases, the J end lost 4 bases, and 17 bases lay between the germline ends. CDR1 and CDR2 from the germline V gene are DFQATT and SNEGSKA (reference sequence). The CDR3 runs to 15 residues.

Ten or more counts support this clonotype. V gene TRBV27 combines with J gene TRBJ2-7; 7 nucleotides match TRBD1. Losses at the gene ends were 4 bases for V and 3 bases for J; bases not matched to a gene: 3. The length of the CDR3 is 13 residues. Germline values: CDR1 MNHEY, CDR2 SMNVEV (reference sequence). Here the CDR3 DNA reads TGTGCCAGCAGTTGGGGGACAGACTACGAGCAGTACTTC. Its protein is CASSWGTDYEQYF.

This clonotype was found many times. CDR3 sequence: CASSPNPGGIYNEQFF. The CDR3 region has the DNA TGTGCCAGCAGCCCAAACCCGGGGGGGATCTACAATGAGCAGTTCTTC. This chain joins TRBV11-2 and TRBJ2-1; TRBD2 aligns across 8 bases. Trimming cost V 5 bases and J 3 bases; bases outside gene matches: 9. Germline V gene sequence: CDR1 SGHAT, CDR2 FQNNGV. CDR3 size: 16 residues.

This clonotype was seen a few times. This rearrangement joins TRBV28 to TRBJ2-5, with a weak D call TRBD1 (7 bases). V was trimmed by 3 bases and J by 3 bases, leaving 11 bases between them. The germline CDR1 and CDR2 sequences are MDHEN and SYDVKM. The CDR3 runs 14 residues. The CDR3 spells CASSFSGGKETQYF. The CDR3, as DNA: TGTGCCAGCAGTTTTTCAGGGGGGAAAGAGACCCAGTACTTC.

This clonotype was seen repeatedly, ten times or more. The chain recombines TRBV28 with TRBJ2-3; 8 positions agree with TRBD1. Germline V gives CDR1 MDHEN, CDR2 SYDVKM. CDR3 length: 15 residues. V lost 3 bases and J lost 0; bases outside the gene matches: 2. CDR3 nucleotides: TGTGCCAGCAGTTTTAGGACAGGGAGCACAGATACGCAGTATTTT. It yields the protein CASSFRTGSTDTQYF.

The chain has TRBV11-3 and TRBJ2-2; D may be TRBD1 or TRBD2 (6 bases each). The CDR3 contains 17 residues. Germline lookup yields CDR1 SGHNT and CDR2 YENEEA. V gave up 0 bases and J gave up 6 bases, with 17 bases separating them. This CDR3 reads CASSLDSHRGDAGELFF. In DNA form, the CDR3 reads TGTGCCAGCAGCTTAGATTCGCATAGGGGGGACGCCGGGGAGCTGTTTTTT.